The 21 T cell receptor beta chains presented below share a single source sample, sequenced in a study of beta chain features in type 1 diabetes. Sequencing targeted expressed TCRB transcripts, as all isolated RNA had been reverse transcribed. TCRdb keeps only in-frame clones here, not all; method: immunoSEQ multiplex PCR. The sample holds 160,000 or so clones, around 10% seen once. The sequencing input was central memory CD4+ T cells from blood. The receptors were sampled from a man aged 18 to 30 in good health.

This clone has a handful of counts. The chain recombines TRBV9 with TRBJ2-7; the D gene could be TRBD1 or TRBD2 (5 bases each). The CDR3 loop spans 16 amino acids. Germline V CDR1 and CDR2: SGDLS, YYNGEE. The V gene lost 0 bases and the J gene lost 3 bases, with 16 bases spanning the gap. The CDR3 nucleotides read TGTGCCAGCAGCGTAGGAGGGGATCCTACTATCTACGAGCAGTACTTC. It yields the protein CASSVGGDPTIYEQYF.

Sample share makes this clone medium-sized. This rearrangement joins TRBV6-5 to TRBJ2-5; possibly TRBD1 or TRBD2 for D (5 bases each). The germline V and J ends were trimmed by 6 bases and 9 bases, with 14 bases remaining between them. Germline CDR1 MNHEY, CDR2 SVGAGI. This CDR3 is built from 12 residues. CDR3 in amino acids: CASREGFGAQYF. CDR3 bases: TGTGCCAGCAGAGAGGGGTTTGGGGCCCAGTACTTC.

This clone was seen many times. The gene calls are TRBV7-2 and TRBJ2-5; no firm D call. Germline loops: CDR1 SGHTA, CDR2 FQGNSA. Between the trimmed V and J ends, which lost 6 bases and 5 bases, there was a span of 7 bases. The CDR3 totals 11 residues. CDR3 nucleotide sequence: TGTGCCAGCAGGATGGGGGAGACCCAGTACTTC. As protein: CASRMGETQYF.

The table lists this clone with a few counts. This chain connects TRBV27 to TRBJ1-4; 8 bases match TRBD1. The germline V gene encodes CDR1 MNHEY and CDR2 SMNVEV (reference sequence). The CDR3 consists of 18 residues. The V segment lost 5 bases and the J segment 0 bases; nucleotides outside the gene matches: 11. The CDR3 DNA reads TGTGCCAGCAGTACCAACAGGGGGTGGGTTTCAACTAATGAAAAACTGTTTTTT. Translating it yields CASSTNRGWVSTNEKLFF.

V and J are TRBV9 and TRBJ2-5; tentatively, D is TRBD1 (5 bases). V lost 4 bases, J lost 2 bases, and 12 bases lay in between. CDR3 size: 14 residues. Germline CDR1 SGDLS, CDR2 YYNGEE. CDR3 amino acids: CASSTGQRQETQYF. In DNA, the CDR3 is TGTGCCAGCAGCACAGGCCAACGACAAGAGACCCAGTACTTC.

This clone was observed a few times. The chain carries TRBV9 and TRBJ2-3; unclear D gene. CDR3 length: 19 amino acids. V was clipped by 2 bases and J by 0 bases, with 22 bases between them. Germline V gene sequence: CDR1 SGDLS, CDR2 YYNGEE. The CDR3, as DNA: TGTGCCAGCAGCGTCGGCAGCGAGTTCACTTCAACCAGCACAGATACGCAGTATTTT. It specifies CASSVGSEFTSTSTDTQYF.

In its sample, this clone was seen a few times. V and J are TRBV5-1 and TRBJ2-3; 11 positions agree with TRBD2. The CDR3 covers 16 residues. Germline V lookup: CDR1 SGHRS, CDR2 YFSETQ. Trimming at V came to 4 bases and at J to 5 bases, leaving 9 bases not matched to a gene. The CDR3 DNA reads TGCGCCAGCAGCCCGGGACTAGCGGAGGGCCGAGATACGCAGTATTTT. This sequence encodes CASSPGLAEGRDTQYF.

As concerns this clone: The same CDR3 can be traced to other DNA sequences in this sample. The V call is TRBV29-1, the J call TRBJ2-5, with TRBD1 matching over 9 bases. Matching the DNA end better, TRBJ2-7 makes the J call doubtful. This CDR3 comprises 13 residues. The V gene's germline CDR1 is SQVTM and CDR2 ANQGSEA. For the CDR3, the DNA is TGCAGCGTGGGACAGGGAAAGGTCTACGAGCAGTACTTC. Translating gives CSVGQGKVYEQYF.

This clone was seen a few times. The genes are TRBV7-2 and TRBJ2-3, with D uncertain. Per germline, CDR1 SGHTA and CDR2 FQGNSA. CDR3 length: 12 amino acids. Trimming stripped 5 bases from V and 8 bases from J, with 11 bases between. CDR3 protein: CASSQRMGTQYF. DNA of the CDR3: TGTGCCAGCAGCCAGAGGATGGGTACGCAGTATTTT.

This chain links TRBV7-2 with TRBJ2-1; 7 bases align to TRBD1. Trimming removed 5 bases from V and 2 bases from J; junction bases left unmatched: 6. Germline V CDR1 and CDR2: SGHTA, FQGNSA. The CDR3 is made up of 15 amino acids. DNA of the CDR3: TGTGCCAGCAGCCGGCCCGGGACAGCCTACAATGAGCAGTTCTTC. Protein sequence: CASSRPGTAYNEQFF.

The chain links TRBV6-5 to TRBJ2-6; possible D gene TRBD1, 5 bases. V was cut by 2 bases and J by 1 base, with 9 bases left in between. The CDR3 consists of 16 residues. Germline-derived CDR1 and CDR2 are MNHEY and SVGAGI. DNA of the CDR3: TGTGCCAGCAGTTACCAGTCAGGGTCTGGGGCCAACGTCCTGACTTTC. Residues: CASSYQSGSGANVLTF.

To note about this clone: Other DNA variants within this sample encode the same CDR3. CDR3 in amino acids: CASSFSPTGNGYTF. The CDR3 DNA sequence: TGTGCCAGCAGCTTTTCCCCAACAGGGAACGGCTACACCTTC. V and J are TRBV7-2 and TRBJ1-2, with TRBD1 as a possible D gene (6 bases). Germline V lookup: CDR1 SGHTA, CDR2 FQGNSA. V lost 3 bases, J lost 8 bases, and 16 bases lay in between. The CDR3 extends over 14 amino acids. The entire variable domain, with the rest obtained from reference TRBV7-2 and TRBJ1-2, is as follows: GAGVSQSPSNKVTEKGKDVELRCDPISGHTALYWYRQSLGQGLEFLIYFQGNSAPDKSGLPSDRFSAERTGGSVSTLTIQRTQQEDSAVYLCASSFSPTGNGYTFGSGTRLTVV.

This clone was seen more than once but under ten times. V gene TRBV28 combines with J gene TRBJ2-1; 7 bases map to TRBD2. Trimming removed 6 bases from V and 3 bases from J; junction bases left unmatched: 14. The germline CDR1 and CDR2 sequences are MDHEN and SYDVKM. This CDR3 is 17 amino acids long. Written as DNA, the CDR3 is TGTGCCAGCAGAAACACAGCGGCGGGAGCCATCTACAATGAGCAGTTCTTC. Translation gives CASRNTAAGAIYNEQFF.

There are a few counts of this clone. The V gene is TRBV14, the J gene TRBJ2-5; D unresolved. Germline CDR1 is SGHDN and CDR2 is FVKESK. V was clipped by 4 bases and J by 7 bases, with 16 bases between them. The CDR3 totals 14 residues. CDR3 amino acids: CASSPTSIQRTQYF. In DNA, the CDR3 is TGTGCCAGCAGCCCAACCTCGATACAACGGACCCAGTACTTC.

This clone was seen a few times. The V and J genes are TRBV6-6 and TRBJ2-7; D is uncertain. Trimming removed 6 bases at V and 13 bases at J, with 10 bases between. The CDR3 has 9 residues. Germline CDR1 MNHNY, CDR2 SVGAGI (reference sequence). This CDR3 is CASSPSAYF. The CDR3 DNA follows: TGTGCCAGCAGCCCATCAGCCTACTTC.

This clone was observed a handful of times. CDR3: CASSPRGPGANVLTF. DNA for the CDR3: TGTGCCAGCAGTCCAAGGGGGCCCGGGGCCAACGTCCTGACTTTC. The chain employs TRBV27 and TRBJ2-6, with TRBD1 matching 7 bases. The CDR3 spans 15 residues. V lost 5 bases to trimming and J lost 4 bases; unmatched junction nucleotides: 5. Germline CDR1 is MNHEY and CDR2 is SMNVEV (reference sequence).

The chain joins TRBV4-2 to TRBJ2-1; 11 bases fit TRBD2. With 2 bases clipped from V and 6 bases from J, the junction kept 6 bases outside the gene matches. The CDR3 consists of 16 residues. CDR1 LGHNA and CDR2 YNFKEQ come from the germline V gene. CDR3 region: CASSQQPGLAANEQFF. The CDR3 DNA reads as TGTGCCAGCAGCCAACAACCGGGACTAGCGGCCAATGAGCAGTTCTTC.

This clone occurred a few times. V is TRBV4-2 and J is TRBJ2-5; D not resolved. The germline V gene has CDR1 LGHNA and CDR2 YNFKEQ. V lost 3 bases and J 5 bases, leaving 10 bases between the germline ends. The CDR3 extends over 13 amino acids. For the CDR3, the DNA is TGTGCCAGCAGCCACAGAGTTGGCGAGACCCAGTACTTC. Translating it yields CASSHRVGETQYF.

This clone appeared a few times. The chain uses TRBV9 and TRBJ2-3; D gene ambiguous. There are 14 residues in the CDR3. CDR1 is SGDLS and CDR2 is YYNGEE in the germline V gene. V was cut by 6 bases and J by 1 base, with 12 bases left in between. CDR3 sequence: CASTHTSGTDTQYF. The CDR3 coding sequence is TGTGCCAGCACTCACACCTCCGGCACAGATACGCAGTATTTT.

In DNA, the CDR3 is TGTGCCAGCAGGAGTGTGAATGAGCAGTTCTTC. Its translation: CASRSVNEQFF. The chain couples TRBV7-6 to TRBJ2-1; D call uncertain. Germline loops: CDR1 SGHVS, CDR2 FNYEAQ. V shed 6 bases and J shed 7 bases, with 7 bases lying between them. The CDR3 runs to 11 residues.

This clone was seen repeatedly, ten times or more. The rearrangement joins TRBV5-1 to TRBJ2-1, with D uncertain. V shed 3 bases and J shed 9 bases, with 13 bases lying between them. In germline, CDR1 is SGHRS, CDR2 YFSETQ. The CDR3 spans 13 residues. The CDR3 spells CASSWRLEGEQFF. The CDR3 nucleotides read TGCGCCAGCAGCTGGCGGCTCGAAGGTGAGCAGTTCTTC.